Shown below are 30 T cell receptor beta chains from a single sample sequenced in a study of blood T cell repertoires in COVID-19. Using immunoSEQ multiplex PCR, the repertoire was profiled, and TCRdb retains in-frame clones only, with some absent. This table holds approximately 270,000 clones, about nine tenths found once. Material: PBMCs or T cells enriched from blood (not recorded which). The source of these receptors is a man aged 35-49 years who had recovered from COVID-19.

This chain connects TRBV19 to TRBJ1-1, with D possibly being TRBD1 (5 bases). Germline V gives CDR1 LNHDA, CDR2 SQIVND (reference sequence). The germline V and J ends were trimmed by 7 bases and 8 bases, with 23 bases remaining between them. The CDR3 sequence is 15 residues long. The CDR3 DNA reads as TGTGCCAGTACTCGAAAGCCCCAAGGGGCGTCGGAAGCTTTCTTT. Residues: CASTRKPQGASEAFF.

The chain couples TRBV28 to TRBJ1-5, with unresolved D. CDR1 and CDR2 from the germline V gene are MDHEN and SYDVKM. The CDR3 runs to 14 residues. With 3 bases removed from V and 6 bases from J, the gap between germline ends came to 12 bases. For the CDR3, the DNA is TGTGCCAGCAGTTTCGTCAGTCGGGGTCAGCCCCAGCATTTT. As protein: CASSFVSRGQPQHF. The full variable domain, completed using reference TRBV28 and TRBJ1-5, is DVKVTQSSRYLVKRTGEKVFLECVQDMDHENMFWYRQDPGLGLRLIYFSYDVKMKEKGDIPEGYSVSREKKERFSLILESASTNQTSMYLCASSFVSRGQPQHFGDGTRLSIL.

The genes are TRBV7-2 and TRBJ2-7, with 7 bases fitting TRBD1. Trimming removed 5 bases from V and 2 bases from J; junction bases left unmatched: 12. Per the germline V gene, CDR1 is SGHTA and CDR2 is FQGNSA. This CDR3 contains 16 residues. CDR3 loop: CASSPFAAGGPYEQYF. The CDR3 nucleotides are TGTGCCAGCAGCCCGTTCGCCGCAGGGGGACCCTACGAGCAGTACTTC.

The rearrangement joins TRBV5-1 to TRBJ1-5; D remains ambiguous. The germline gives CDR1 SGHRS, CDR2 YFSETQ. This CDR3 is 15 amino acids long. V lost 2 bases and J lost 4, with 13 bases in between. The CDR3 nucleotides are TGCGCCAGCAGCTTAGGTAGCGACAATAATCAGCCCCAGCATTTT. This translates into CASSLGSDNNQPQHF.

This CDR3 reads CASSQVGTGTHTGELFF. The CDR3 DNA is TGCGCCAGCAGCCAAGTCGGGACAGGGACCCACACCGGGGAGCTGTTTTTT. The V and J genes are TRBV4-1 and TRBJ2-2; 9 bases agree with TRBD1. The CDR3 covers 17 residues. Germline V gene data show CDR1 as MGHRA and CDR2 as YSYEKL. The J segment lost 3 bases and the V segment lost 1 base, leaving 6 bases of the junction unmatched.

V usage is TRBV2 and J usage is TRBJ1-2, with D unclear. The CDR3 has 16 residues. The V gene's germline CDR1 is SNHLY and CDR2 FYNNEI. V shed 6 bases and J shed 0 bases, with 17 bases lying between them. The DNA for the CDR3 is TGTGCCAGCAGCGAGACTGGAAGAGCCACTAACTATGGCTACACCTTC. Amino acid sequence: CASSETGRATNYGYTF.

The chain employs TRBV18 and TRBJ1-2; unclear D gene. The length of the CDR3 is 13 residues. CDR1 is KGHSH and CDR2 is LQKENI in the germline V gene. Trimming shortened V by 6 bases and J by 7 bases, and 15 bases separated the two germline ends. DNA of the CDR3: TGTGCCAGCTCGACCTCCTTGGGCCGTGGCTACACCTTC. Residues: CASSTSLGRGYTF.

This chain links TRBV19 with TRBJ2-1, with 13 bases identical to TRBD2. CDR3 length equals 18 residues. Germline assignment: CDR1 LNHDA and CDR2 SQIVND (reference sequence). Losses at the gene ends were 5 bases for V and 4 bases for J; bases not matched to a gene: 11. CDR3 in amino acids: CASSPPRLAGGRYNEQFF. In nucleotides, the CDR3 is TGTGCCAGTAGTCCCCCGCGACTAGCGGGGGGCAGGTACAATGAGCAGTTCTTC.

This sequence joins TRBV12-3 or TRBV12-4 and TRBJ2-7; D possibly corresponds to TRBD2 (6 bases). The V and J ends lost 6 bases and 6 bases respectively, with 15 bases between them. This CDR3 has 13 residues. The CDR3 sequence: CASSLSGTLEQYF. DNA of the CDR3: TGTGCCAGCAGCCTATCCGGGACTCTCGAGCAGTACTTC.

This chain connects TRBV27 to TRBJ1-1; no firm D call. The V gene lost 2 bases and the J gene lost 3 bases, with 10 bases spanning the gap. The germline gives CDR1 MNHEY, CDR2 SMNVEV (reference sequence). The CDR3 sequence is 14 residues long. Here the CDR3 reads CASSLSDTYTEAFF. DNA for the CDR3: TGTGCCAGCAGTTTAAGTGACACCTACACTGAAGCTTTCTTT.

V is TRBV19 and J is TRBJ1-5; D uncertain. The germline V gene encodes CDR1 LNHDA and CDR2 SQIVND (reference sequence). This CDR3 contains 14 residues. V lost 4 bases, J lost 6 bases, and 13 bases lay in between. The chain's CDR3 is CASSNGPLGQPQHF. CDR3 in DNA: TGTGCCAGTAGTAACGGCCCACTAGGTCAGCCCCAGCATTTT. The whole variable domain, filled in from reference TRBV19 and TRBJ1-5, reads DGGITQSPKYLFRKEGQNVTLSCEQNLNHDAMYWYRQDPGQGLRLIYYSQIVNDFQKGDIAEGYSVSREKKESFPLTVTSAQKNPTAFYLCASSNGPLGQPQHFGDGTRLSIL.

This clone occurred a few times. The chain combines TRBV29-1 with TRBJ1-3; D unclear. Germline lookup yields CDR1 SQVTM and CDR2 ANQGSEA. The CDR3 length is 14 residues. Deletions cut 3 bases from V and 2 bases from J, with 11 bases between. CDR3 DNA sequence: TGCAGCGTTGACGAGGCCGTCGCTGGAAACACCATATATTTT. Protein product: CSVDEAVAGNTIYF.

This chain connects TRBV5-4 to TRBJ2-7; 8 bases map to TRBD1. Trimming removed 4 bases from V and 3 bases from J; junction bases left unmatched: 3. CDR3 size: 13 residues. Germline V gene data show CDR1 as SGHNT and CDR2 as YYREEE (reference sequence). For the CDR3, the DNA is TGTGCCAGCAGCGTACAGGGGGACTACGAGCAGTACTTC. This translates into CASSVQGDYEQYF.

The V gene is TRBV12-3 or TRBV12-4, the J gene TRBJ1-2; no definite D call. Trimming left V 5 bases short and J 6 bases short, with 10 bases between. This CDR3 has 12 amino acids. CDR3 DNA: TGTGCCAGCAGTCAACAGAGAGATGGCTACACCTTC. Translation: CASSQQRDGYTF.

This chain connects TRBV9 to TRBJ2-7, with TRBD2 matching 7 bases. CDR1 is SGDLS and CDR2 is YYNGEE in the germline V gene. This CDR3 is 16 amino acids long. Unmatched junction bases numbered 6, after V lost 0 bases and J lost 0 bases. CDR3 DNA: TGTGCCAGCAGCGTAGGGCCAGCGGGATTCTCCTACGAGCAGTACTTC. Protein product: CASSVGPAGFSYEQYF.

V usage is TRBV7-6 and J usage is TRBJ2-2; TRBD1 matches at 10 bases. Trimming took 5 bases from V and 3 from J; bases not matched to a gene: 3. Germline values: CDR1 SGHVS, CDR2 FNYEAQ. CDR3 size: 15 residues. CDR3 coding DNA: TGTGCCAGCAGCCACGGGACAGGGGACACCGGGGAGCTGTTTTTT. Translation: CASSHGTGDTGELFF.

The V and J genes are TRBV30 and TRBJ2-7; TRBD1 is a possible D gene (6 bases). The germline gives CDR1 GTSNPN, CDR2 SVGIG (reference sequence). CDR3 length equals 12 residues. V lost 5 bases and J 2 bases, leaving 10 bases between the germline ends. CDR3: CAWQGTAYEQYF. The CDR3 nucleotides are TGTGCCTGGCAGGGGACCGCCTACGAGCAGTACTTC.

CDR3: CASSPGPAEDIQYF. CDR3 coding DNA: TGCGCCAGCAGCCCTGGCCCAGCGGAGGACATTCAGTACTTC. The chain is built from TRBV5-1 and TRBJ2-4, with D perhaps TRBD2 (5 bases). The CDR3 consists of 14 residues. V was cut by 4 bases and J by 8 bases, with 16 bases left in between. The germline gives CDR1 SGHRS, CDR2 YFSETQ.

The chain carries TRBV7-9 and TRBJ1-4, with a tentative D call TRBD1 (6 bases). V was pared by 3 bases and J by 10 bases, with 9 bases between. The CDR3 length is 12 residues. Germline V CDR1 and CDR2: SEHNR, FQNEAQ (reference sequence). This CDR3 is CASSFQTGKLFF. The CDR3 coding sequence is TGTGCCAGCAGCTTTCAGACAGGAAAACTGTTTTTT.

In DNA, the CDR3 is TGTGCCTGGAAGATTTCCGCCCTGCGGAGTGAAAAACTGTTTTTT. This encodes CAWKISALRSEKLFF. V is TRBV30 and J is TRBJ1-4; D gene unclear. CDR3 size: 15 residues. Germline CDR1 reads GTSNPN; CDR2 reads SVGIG (reference sequence). Trimming took 4 bases from V and 7 from J, leaving 19 bases between them.

The chain links TRBV4-1 to TRBJ1-2; D possibly corresponds to TRBD1 (5 bases). From germline, CDR1 is MGHRA and CDR2 YSYEKL. The CDR3 runs 13 residues. Deletions cut 2 bases from V and 3 bases from J, with 7 bases between. This chain's CDR3 is CASSQSGDYGYTF. CDR3 nucleotides: TGCGCCAGCAGCCAATCGGGGGACTATGGCTACACCTTC.

This chain joins TRBV19 and TRBJ1-5; D ambiguous. The germline V and J ends were trimmed by 0 bases and 5 bases, with 5 bases remaining between them. The CDR3 has 13 residues. Germline assignment: CDR1 LNHDA and CDR2 SQIVND (reference sequence). The CDR3 bases are TGTGCCAGTAGTATAGATAGTGATCAGCCCCAGCATTTT. Translated: CASSIDSDQPQHF.

This clone turned up a few times. The chain is built from TRBV7-2 and TRBJ1-4; 8 positions match TRBD1. The V segment lost 5 bases and the J segment 3 bases; nucleotides outside the gene matches: 2. CDR1 SGHTA and CDR2 FQGNSA come from the germline V gene. This CDR3 comprises 14 residues. CDR3 DNA sequence: TGTGCCAGCAGCCTGGACAGGGCTAATGAAAAACTGTTTTTT. This sequence encodes CASSLDRANEKLFF.

The V gene is TRBV9, the J gene TRBJ2-7; D possibly corresponds to TRBD2 (5 bases). Germline loops: CDR1 SGDLS, CDR2 YYNGEE. V lost 3 bases and J 0 bases, leaving 10 bases between the germline ends. The CDR3 covers 14 residues. CDR3 DNA sequence: TGTGCCAGCAGCGAGTCGGGGAGCTCCTACGAGCAGTACTTC. Translated, it gives CASSESGSSYEQYF.

Written as DNA, the CDR3 is TGTGCCTGGAGTTCGACAGGGGGCACTGAAGCTTTCTTT. Protein product: CAWSSTGGTEAFF. J is TRBJ1-1 and V is TRBV30, with 9 bases that match TRBD1. Germline V gives CDR1 GTSNPN, CDR2 SVGIG (reference sequence). The V and J ends lost 2 bases and 4 bases, in that order; junction bases with no gene match: 2. This CDR3 has 13 residues. The full variable domain, in which reference TRBV30 and TRBJ1-1 provide the parts outside the CDR3, is SQTIHQWPATLVQPVGSPLSLECTVEGTSNPNLYWYRQAAGRGLQLLFYSVGIGQISSEVPQNLSASRPQDRQFILSSKKLLLSDSGFYLCAWSSTGGTEAFFGQGTRLTVV.

This chain uses TRBV7-2 with TRBJ1-5; TRBD1 aligns across 8 bases. Germline CDR1 and CDR2: SGHTA and FQGNSA. The CDR3 has 16 residues. V gave up 3 bases and J gave up 1 base; unmatched junction bases: 5. CDR3 in amino acids: CASSFRTGRSNQPQHF. The CDR3 DNA is TGTGCCAGCAGCTTCCGGACAGGGCGCAGCAATCAGCCCCAGCATTTT.

The chain employs TRBV7-6 and TRBJ2-1; TRBD2 is a possible D gene (5 bases). The CDR3 runs to 15 residues. Trimming cost V 5 bases and J 1 base, with 12 bases left between them. Per germline, CDR1 SGHVS and CDR2 FNYEAQ. In nucleotides, the CDR3 is TGTGCCAGCAGCCCATTAGCGTCATCCTACAATGAGCAGTTCTTC. Translated, it gives CASSPLASSYNEQFF. The full variable domain, with the rest looked up from reference TRBV7-6 and TRBJ2-1, is GAGVSQSPRYKVTKRGQDVALRCDPISGHVSLYWYRQALGQGPEFLTYFNYEAQQDKSGLPNDRFSAERPEGSISTLTIQRTEQRDSAMYRCASSPLASSYNEQFFGPGTRLTVL.

The chain uses TRBV7-9 and TRBJ2-2; 8 positions agree with TRBD2. V shed 2 bases, J shed 3 bases, and the junction held 5 bases outside the gene matches. The V gene's germline CDR1 is SEHNR and CDR2 FQNEAQ (reference sequence). The CDR3 totals 16 residues. CDR3 DNA sequence: TGTGCCAGCAGCTTAAGAGCGGGAGTTCACACCGGGGAGCTGTTTTTT. Amino acids: CASSLRAGVHTGELFF.

This chain uses TRBV6-5 with TRBJ1-6, with TRBD1 identical over 8 bases. Germline CDR1 MNHEY, CDR2 SVGAGI. The CDR3 contains 14 residues. V lost 5 bases and J lost 5; bases outside the gene matches: 2. CDR3 sequence reads: CASSRTGNNSPLHF. In nucleotides, the CDR3 is TGTGCCAGCAGTAGGACAGGGAATAATTCACCCCTCCACTTT.

This clone appeared a single time. The chain joins TRBV29-1 to TRBJ2-7; 10 positions match TRBD1. CDR3 length equals 13 residues. CDR1 and CDR2 (germline): SQVTM, ANQGSEA. The junction had 2 bases not matched to a gene; V was cut back by 6 bases and J by 0 bases. In nucleotides, the CDR3 is TGCAGCGTCCGGACAGGGGGCTCCTACGAGCAGTACTTC. It translates to CSVRTGGSYEQYF.